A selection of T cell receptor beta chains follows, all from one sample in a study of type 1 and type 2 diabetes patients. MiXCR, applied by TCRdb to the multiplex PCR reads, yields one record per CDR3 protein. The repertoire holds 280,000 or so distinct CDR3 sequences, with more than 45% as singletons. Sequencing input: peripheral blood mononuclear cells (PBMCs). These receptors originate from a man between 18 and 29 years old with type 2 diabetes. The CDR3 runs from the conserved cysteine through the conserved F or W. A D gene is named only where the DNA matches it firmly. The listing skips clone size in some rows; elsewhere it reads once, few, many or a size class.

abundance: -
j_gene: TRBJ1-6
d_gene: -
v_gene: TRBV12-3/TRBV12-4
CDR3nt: TGTGCCAGCAGTTTCGGCAGACCTTCACCCCTCCACTTT
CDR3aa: CASSFGRPSPLHF

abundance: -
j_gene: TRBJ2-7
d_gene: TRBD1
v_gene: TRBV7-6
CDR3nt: TGTGCCAGCGGCTTATTATGGAGACAGGGTCTGTACTTC
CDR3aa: CASGLLWRQGLYF

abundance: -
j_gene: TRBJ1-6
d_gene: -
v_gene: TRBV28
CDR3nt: TGTGCCAGTACGACAGGTCCGTCCTATAATTCACCCCTCCACTTT
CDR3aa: CASTTGPSYNSPLHF

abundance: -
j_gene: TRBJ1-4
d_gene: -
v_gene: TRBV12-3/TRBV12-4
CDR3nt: TGTGCCAGCAGGAACCGATTTGCAACTAATGAAAAACTGTTTTTT
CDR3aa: CASRNRFATNEKLFF

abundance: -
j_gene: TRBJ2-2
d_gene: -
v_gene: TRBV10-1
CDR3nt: TGTGCCATCAGTGAGTCGATGAGCACCGGGGAGCTGTTTTTT
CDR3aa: CAISESMSTGELFF

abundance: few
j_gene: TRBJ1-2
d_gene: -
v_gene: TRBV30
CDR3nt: TGTGCCTGGAGAGGGAGTTTGATCGGGGGCTACACCTTC
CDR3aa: CAWRGSLIGGYTF

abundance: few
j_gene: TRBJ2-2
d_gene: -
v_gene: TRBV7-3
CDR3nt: TGTGCCAGCAGACCCGGAGGATTCGGGGAGCTGTTTTTT
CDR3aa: CASRPGGFGELFF

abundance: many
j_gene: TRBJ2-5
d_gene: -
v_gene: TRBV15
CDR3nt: TGTGCCACCTCCGTTAGGGATGAGACCCAGTACTTC
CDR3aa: CATSVRDETQYF

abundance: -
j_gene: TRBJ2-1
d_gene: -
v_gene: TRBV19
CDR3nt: TGTGCCAGCAGCCAGGAAGCGAGATACAATGAGCAGTTCTTC
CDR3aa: CASSQEARYNEQFF

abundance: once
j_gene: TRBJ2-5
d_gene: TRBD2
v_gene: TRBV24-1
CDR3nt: TGTGCCACCAGTGAACCCCCGGGACTAGCGCAAGAGACCCAGTACTTC
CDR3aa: CATSEPPGLAQETQYF

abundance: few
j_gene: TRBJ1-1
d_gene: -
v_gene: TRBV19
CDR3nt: TGTGCCAGTAGCCCAACAGGGAAGGGCACTGAAGCTTTCTTT
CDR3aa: CASSPTGKGTEAFF

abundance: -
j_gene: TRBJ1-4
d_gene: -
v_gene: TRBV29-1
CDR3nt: TGCAGCGTTGGAGAAAAACTGTTTTTT
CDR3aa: CSVGEKLFF

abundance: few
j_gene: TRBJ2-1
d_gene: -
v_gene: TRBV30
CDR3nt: TGTGCCTGGGGAGAGGGGGGTGAGCAGTTCTTC
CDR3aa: CAWGEGGEQFF

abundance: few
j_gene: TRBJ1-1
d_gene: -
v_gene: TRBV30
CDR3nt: TGTGCCGGAGACAGCCTTGGCAACACTGAAGCTTTCTTT
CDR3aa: CAGDSLGNTEAFF